Following are 11 T cell receptor beta chains from one sample sequenced in a study of blood T cell repertoires in COVID-19. TCRdb's copy holds only in-frame clones and misses some; the assay was immunoSEQ multiplex PCR. Of roughly 99,000 clones listed, more than 65% are singletons. The sequenced sample consisted of peripheral blood. These receptors came from a woman aged 80 or over with acute or convalescent COVID-19.

The V gene is TRBV6-1, the J gene TRBJ1-5, with TRBD1 matching 10 bases. The CDR3 covers 20 residues. Germline trimming cut 1 base from V and 1 base from J; bases unmatched to any gene: 13. In germline, CDR1 is MNHNS, CDR2 SASEGT. Here the CDR3 DNA reads TGTGCCAGCAGTGAAGGTGACAGGGGGCAGGTAAGTTGGAGCAATCAGCCCCAGCATTTT. Protein: CASSEGDRGQVSWSNQPQHF.

This chain connects TRBV28 to TRBJ1-1, with D perhaps matching TRBD1 (5 bases). Germline V lookup: CDR1 MDHEN, CDR2 SYDVKM. V was trimmed by 6 bases and J by 8 bases, leaving 16 bases between them. This CDR3 has 13 amino acids. The CDR3 loop is CASSLPRDREAFF. The DNA of the CDR3 is TGTGCCAGCAGCCTACCCCGCGACAGAGAAGCTTTCTTT.

This chain connects TRBV29-1 to TRBJ1-6, with a possible D match to TRBD1 (5 bases). The V gene's germline CDR1 is SQVTM and CDR2 ANQGSEA. The CDR3 extends over 15 amino acids. Trimming removed 4 bases at V and 7 bases at J, with 17 bases between. CDR3 in DNA: TGCAGCGTTGGTATTACAGGAGACTTCAATTCACCCCTCCACTTT. Its translation is CSVGITGDFNSPLHF.

This clone was found a few times. The rearrangement links TRBV4-3 to TRBJ2-2, with 7 bases fitting TRBD2. Germline V gene lookup returns CDR1 LGHNA and CDR2 YSLEER. With 1 base clipped from V and 6 bases from J, the junction kept 11 bases outside the gene matches. The CDR3 sequence is 17 residues long. CDR3 nucleotides: TGCGCCAGCAGCCAAGCCAGGAGCGGGGCATGGGCCGGGGAGCTGTTTTTT. As protein: CASSQARSGAWAGELFF.

This sequence joins TRBV9 and TRBJ2-7; 11 bases are shared with TRBD1. The CDR3 runs 15 residues. Germline CDR1 and CDR2: SGDLS and YYNGEE. Trimming took 4 bases from V and 5 from J; bases not matched to a gene: 8. In DNA, the CDR3 is TGTGCCAGCAGCACCGGACAGGGGGCTATAAACGAGCAGTACTTC. Translating it yields CASSTGQGAINEQYF.

This chain joins TRBV4-1 and TRBJ1-4; D unresolved. CDR3 size: 15 residues. Trimming shortened V by 0 bases and J by 10 bases, and 15 bases separated the two germline ends. From germline, CDR1 is MGHRA and CDR2 YSYEKL. For the CDR3, the DNA is TGCGCCAGCAGCCAAGAGTGGGCTGAGGCGGGAAAACTGTTTTTT. Translated: CASSQEWAEAGKLFF.

About this clone: The sample contains more than one DNA sequence encoding this CDR3. This chain links TRBV28 with TRBJ1-4; D is possibly TRBD1 (5 bases). CDR3 length: 14 amino acids. V lost 4 bases, J lost 1 base, and 7 bases lay in between. Germline assignment: CDR1 MDHEN and CDR2 SYDVKM. CDR3 amino acids: CASSWGGTNEKLFF. The CDR3 DNA follows: TGTGCCAGCAGTTGGGGGGGAACTAATGAAAAACTGTTTTTT.

The CDR3 loop reads CASSRDRGSYEQYF. Here the CDR3 DNA reads TGTGCCAGCTCACGCGACAGGGGATCCTACGAGCAGTACTTC. V gene TRBV18 combines with J gene TRBJ2-7; TRBD1 matches at 8 bases. V was pared by 4 bases and J by 1 base, with 3 bases of the junction left unmatched. Germline lookup yields CDR1 KGHSH and CDR2 LQKENI. The CDR3 totals 14 residues.

This clone showed up just a few times. The CDR3 coding sequence is TGTGCCGGGGGGGACCCGAACACTGAAGCTTTCTTT. Its protein product is CAGGDPNTEAFF. The chain combines TRBV25-1 with TRBJ1-1; D might be TRBD1 (5 bases). The V end was cut by 11 bases, the J end by 1 base, with 11 bases between. Germline CDR1 MGHDK, CDR2 SYGVNS. The length of the CDR3 is 12 residues.

The chain employs TRBV12-3 or TRBV12-4 and TRBJ1-1, with D hard to call. CDR3 size: 13 residues. The V and J ends lost 1 base and 4 bases respectively, with 7 bases between them. CDR3 residues: CASSLGRFTEAFF. DNA for the CDR3: TGTGCCAGCAGTTTAGGCCGGTTCACTGAAGCTTTCTTT.

V usage is TRBV4-1 and J usage is TRBJ1-2; 9 bases are shared with TRBD1. V lost 3 bases to trimming and J lost 5 bases; unmatched junction nucleotides: 7. CDR3 length equals 15 residues. CDR1 is MGHRA, CDR2 YSYEKL, per germline. CDR3 protein: CASSQGGQGRYGYTF. The DNA of the CDR3 is TGCGCCAGCAGCCAGGGAGGACAGGGGCGATATGGCTACACCTTC.